This T cell receptor (beta chain) stems from a study of CD8+ T cells in alopecia areata. In the study overall: It was oral tofacitinib, at 5 to 10 mg twice daily, that treated patients received.

The V end was cut by 7 bases, the J end by 4 bases, with 13 bases between. Per germline, CDR1 MNHNY and CDR2 SVGAGI (reference sequence). The CDR3 runs to 13 residues. This clone was found a few times. Its antigen remains unknown. Study observations and caveats: The study also sequences resident alphabeta T cells of normal skin in scalp samples. The treated group had a single nonresponder, limiting CD8+ expansion-response conclusions.

Stated treatment: oral pan-JAK inhibitor, 5-10 mg twice daily. Both peripheral blood and punch biopsies of lesional scalp skin were obtained from patients who had alopecia areata. The sequencing template was cDNA reverse transcribed from extracted RNA. Method: immunoSEQ multiplex PCR; TCRdb's copy keeps in-frame clones and lacks some. The sample holds approximately 220,000 clones, 30% to 40% seen once. The rearrangement uses TRBV6-6 and TRBJ1-1; D is uncertain. This sequence originates from a human donor with alopecia areata. Specimen: CD4+ T cells sorted from blood, collected at week 34, from a patient treated with tofacitinib. CDR3 nucleotide sequence: TGTGCCAGCACCCGTTCCTACGGCACTGAAGCTTTCTTT. Protein product: CASTRSYGTEAFF.